This entry lists 26 T cell receptor beta chains sequenced from one sample in a study of T cell repertoires in cytomegalovirus infection (dated by TCRdb to the late 2010s). Sequenced using an Illumina HiSeq 1500. TCRdb passed the public sequencing reads through fastp at Q25 and MiXCR, retaining productive beta sequences. Rows merge per CDR3 protein into single entries with the most common DNA and genes. This sample is represented by around 270,000 distinct CDR3 sequences; around 9% of them were singletons. The top ten constitute over 12% of the sample. Sequenced material: PBMCs. These TCRs come from a human donor in good health (CMV status not recorded). Some clones in this sample may be carry-over from other donors' samples.

The table lists this clonotype with many counts. The chain recombines TRBV7-3 with TRBJ2-3, with TRBD2 matching over 9 bases. The CDR3 has 13 residues. Germline V gene lookup returns CDR1 SGHTA and CDR2 FQGTGA. The V gene end was trimmed by 5 bases and the J gene end by 13 bases; junction bases not matched to a gene: 10. The DNA for the CDR3 is TGTGCCAGCAGCCCCGGATCCGGGACTAGCAAGTATTTT. This codes for CASSPGSGTSKYF.

The chain links TRBV12-3 or TRBV12-4 to TRBJ2-1, with TRBD2 matching 9 bases. This CDR3 spans 16 amino acids. V shed 0 bases and J 8 bases; nucleotides not matched to a gene: 8. Here the CDR3 DNA reads TGTGCCAGCAGTTTAGCTAGCGGGGGTGCCGGCGATGAGCAGTTCTTC. As protein: CASSLASGGAGDEQFF.

This clonotype has ten or more counts. This chain joins TRBV7-2 and TRBJ2-2; 9 bases match TRBD2. The CDR3 is made up of 14 amino acids. CDR1 and CDR2 from the germline V gene are SGHTA and FQGNSA. V gave up 10 bases and J gave up 5 bases; unmatched junction bases: 8. CDR3 protein: CATGGTSITGELFF. The CDR3 nucleotides read TGTGCCACCGGGGGGACTAGCATTACCGGGGAGCTGTTTTTT. The variable domain in full, with the rest retrieved from reference TRBV7-2 and TRBJ2-2, is GAGVSQSPSNKVTEKGKDVELRCDPISGHTALYWYRQSLGQGLEFLIYFQGNSAPDKSGLPSDRFSAERTGGSVSTLTIQRTQQEDSAVYLCATGGTSITGELFFGEGSRLTVL.

This clonotype was found many times. V usage is TRBV7-9 and J usage is TRBJ2-1; D gene unclear. Per the germline V gene, CDR1 is SEHNR and CDR2 is FQNEAQ (reference sequence). The length of the CDR3 is 11 residues. V was clipped by 0 bases and J by 12 bases, with 6 bases between them. The CDR3 DNA sequence: TGTGCCAGCAGCTTAGCGATTGGGCAGTTCTTC. It specifies CASSLAIGQFF.

This clonotype came up many times. J is TRBJ2-1 and V is TRBV7-2; D not resolved. The CDR3 spans 12 residues. V was pared by 2 bases and J by 8 bases, with 7 bases between. CDR1 and CDR2 (germline): SGHTA, FQGNSA. CDR3 DNA sequence: TGTGCCAGCAGCTTACTTGGACATGAGCAGTTCTTC. Translating it yields CASSLLGHEQFF. Filled out from reference TRBV7-2 and TRBJ2-1, the complete variable domain reads GAGVSQSPSNKVTEKGKDVELRCDPISGHTALYWYRQSLGQGLEFLIYFQGNSAPDKSGLPSDRFSAERTGGSVSTLTIQRTQQEDSAVYLCASSLLGHEQFFGPGTRLTVL.

This clonotype was counted once. The chain combines TRBV5-6 with TRBJ1-1; 7 bases align to TRBD1. This CDR3 has 18 residues. Per the germline V gene, CDR1 is SGHDT and CDR2 is YYEEEE. V lost 9 bases to trimming and J lost 3 bases; unmatched junction nucleotides: 23. The CDR3 spells CANRIPQTGSDGDTEAFF. The CDR3 DNA reads TGTGCCAACAGGATCCCCCAGACAGGGAGTGATGGTGACACTGAAGCTTTCTTT.

V gene TRBV12-3 or TRBV12-4 combines with J gene TRBJ1-1; D is unclear. The CDR3 has 14 residues. Trimming cost V 4 bases and J 4 bases, with 13 bases left between them. CDR3 residues: CASSSLRRGTEAFF. CDR3 nucleotides: TGTGCCAGCAGTTCCCTCCGGCGGGGCACTGAAGCTTTCTTT.

The chain uses TRBV20-1 and TRBJ2-3, with 7 bases fitting TRBD1. The J segment lost 4 bases and the V segment lost 6 bases, leaving 7 bases of the junction unmatched. The length of the CDR3 is 13 residues. Per germline, CDR1 DFQATT and CDR2 SNEGSKA (reference sequence). The CDR3 protein is CSARDRAPDTQYF. CDR3 sequence (DNA): TGCAGTGCCCGTGACAGGGCTCCAGATACGCAGTATTTT.

J is TRBJ2-3 and V is TRBV5-1, with 14 bases that match TRBD2. V dropped 0 bases and J dropped 2; count of bases not matched to a gene: 17. The CDR3 consists of 22 residues. CDR1 SGHRS and CDR2 YFSETQ come from the germline V gene. CDR3 amino acids: CASSLAASSQTGLAGVTDTQYF. The CDR3, as DNA: TGCGCCAGCAGCTTGGCCGCATCCTCGCAGACGGGACTAGCGGGAGTCACAGATACGCAGTATTTT. Full variable domain (remainder filled in from reference TRBV5-1 and TRBJ2-3): KAGVTQTPRYLIKTRGQQVTLSCSPISGHRSVSWYQQTPGQGLQFLFEYFSETQRNKGNFPGRFSGRQFSNSRSEMNVSTLELGDSALYLCASSLAASSQTGLAGVTDTQYFGPGTRLTVL.

This clonotype was picked up many times. The chain uses TRBV7-2 and TRBJ1-1; tentative D call: TRBD1 (5 bases). Germline CDR1 is SGHTA and CDR2 is FQGNSA. V dropped 5 bases and J dropped 11 bases, with 21 bases sitting between them. This CDR3 region has 14 residues. The CDR3 DNA follows: TGTGCCAGCAGCCCGGTGGGGCCCACCTTCAGGGCTTTCTTT. It encodes CASSPVGPTFRAFF.

This clonotype has more than one count but fewer than ten. This chain connects TRBV25-1 to TRBJ2-1, with D possibly matching TRBD2 (7 bases). Trimming took 1 base from V and 4 from J, leaving 11 bases between them. The CDR3 spans 15 residues. Germline CDR1 and CDR2: MGHDK and SYGVNS. This CDR3 is CASSESGGPYNEQFF. CDR3 bases: TGTGCCAGCAGTGAATCCGGGGGGCCTTACAATGAGCAGTTCTTC.

This clonotype has ten or more counts. The V gene is TRBV7-2, the J gene TRBJ1-5, with TRBD1 matching 9 bases. This CDR3 region has 15 residues. Losses at the gene ends were 5 bases for V and 7 bases for J; bases not matched to a gene: 9. Germline CDR1 reads SGHTA; CDR2 reads FQGNSA. The CDR3 DNA follows: TGTGCCAGCAGCCCAGGGACAGGGTTTCAACAGCCCCAGCATTTT. This encodes CASSPGTGFQQPQHF. The whole variable domain, remainder taken from reference TRBV7-2 and TRBJ1-5, is GAGVSQSPSNKVTEKGKDVELRCDPISGHTALYWYRQSLGQGLEFLIYFQGNSAPDKSGLPSDRFSAERTGGSVSTLTIQRTQQEDSAVYLCASSPGTGFQQPQHFGDGTRLSIL.

This clonotype was counted many times. The rearrangement links TRBV7-2 to TRBJ2-2, with TRBD2 as a possible D gene (6 bases). Trimming stripped 2 bases from V and 5 bases from J, with 6 bases between. Germline CDR1 is SGHTA and CDR2 is FQGNSA. CDR3 size: 13 residues. In DNA, the CDR3 is TGTGCCAGCAGCTTACGGGGGACCGGGGAGCTGTTTTTT. This codes for CASSLRGTGELFF.

The chain is built from TRBV12-3 or TRBV12-4 and TRBJ2-2; 7 bases are a match to TRBD1. V lost 3 bases, J lost 2 bases, and 6 bases stayed unmatched. The CDR3 runs 16 residues. The CDR3 spells CASSFRGGRNTGELFF. The CDR3 bases are TGTGCCAGCAGTTTTAGAGGGGGCCGAAACACCGGGGAGCTGTTTTTT.

This clonotype was counted ten times or more. V usage is TRBV7-2 and J usage is TRBJ1-1; 12 bases are a match to TRBD1. Germline values: CDR1 SGHTA, CDR2 FQGNSA. The CDR3 extends over 16 amino acids. V was pared by 3 bases and J by 4 bases, with 6 bases of the junction left unmatched. This CDR3 reads CASSFDGTGGGTEAFF. CDR3 in DNA: TGTGCCAGCAGCTTTGACGGGACAGGGGGCGGCACTGAAGCTTTCTTT. Full variable domain (outside the CDR3, taken from reference TRBV7-2 and TRBJ1-1): GAGVSQSPSNKVTEKGKDVELRCDPISGHTALYWYRQSLGQGLEFLIYFQGNSAPDKSGLPSDRFSAERTGGSVSTLTIQRTQQEDSAVYLCASSFDGTGGGTEAFFGQGTRLTVV.

With respect to this clonotype: This may stem from a read error, because a much larger clone lies one nucleotide away. The chain couples TRBV7-2 to TRBJ2-1; 16 bases line up with TRBD2. The CDR3 length is 17 residues. Germline CDR1 is SGHTA and CDR2 is FQGNSA. The V segment lost 8 bases and the J segment 6 bases; nucleotides outside the gene matches: 10. The DNA of the CDR3 is TGTGCCAGCGGAGCTCCGGGACTAGCGGGAGGGCCCAATGAGCAGTTCTTC. Translated, it gives CASGAPGLAGGPNEQFF.

Many counts were recorded for this clonotype. This sequence joins TRBV4-1 and TRBJ2-7, with TRBD1 matching over 8 bases. The CDR3 runs 15 residues. J gave up 9 bases and V 0 bases, and 10 bases lay outside the gene matches. The V gene's germline CDR1 is MGHRA and CDR2 YSYEKL. The CDR3 region is CASSQESRGLTGQYF. The CDR3 nucleotides read TGCGCCAGCAGCCAAGAAAGCAGGGGGCTAACGGGGCAGTACTTC.

The chain employs TRBV19 and TRBJ2-2, with D perhaps given as TRBD1 or TRBD2 (5 bases each). Germline CDR1 LNHDA, CDR2 SQIVND (reference sequence). Between the trimmed V and J ends, which lost 3 bases and 4 bases, there was a span of 9 bases. The CDR3 consists of 14 residues. The CDR3: CASSMWGSTGELFF. The CDR3 region has the DNA TGTGCCAGTAGTATGTGGGGGTCCACCGGGGAGCTGTTTTTT.

This clonotype has just a few counts. V gene TRBV20-1 combines with J gene TRBJ2-1; D possibly corresponds to TRBD2 (5 bases). Germline values: CDR1 DFQATT, CDR2 SNEGSKA (reference sequence). The CDR3 length is 11 residues. Trimming took off 6 bases at V and 10 bases at J, with 13 bases between the two ends. Written as DNA, the CDR3 is TGCAGTGCACCCGGACTTCTCGAGCAGTTCTTC. Translating it yields CSAPGLLEQFF.

This clonotype was seen more than once but under ten times. V usage is TRBV18 and J usage is TRBJ1-5; no definite D call. V was shortened by 3 bases and J by 3 bases, with 12 bases between the two germline ends. Germline assignment: CDR1 KGHSH and CDR2 LQKENI. The CDR3 spans 15 residues. The CDR3 is CASSPEVLNNQPQHF. CDR3 sequence (DNA): TGTGCCAGCTCACCTGAGGTTTTAAACAATCAGCCCCAGCATTTT.

This clonotype was observed a handful of times. This rearrangement joins TRBV5-1 to TRBJ2-7; 9 nucleotides agree with TRBD2. Germline V gene sequence: CDR1 SGHRS, CDR2 YFSETQ. This CDR3 has 14 amino acids. Trimming took 4 bases from V and 4 from J; bases not matched to a gene: 6. The CDR3 loop reads CASSTGLAPYEQYF. The CDR3 nucleotides read TGCGCCAGCAGCACCGGACTAGCGCCGTACGAGCAGTACTTC.

This clonotype was seen at least ten times. The chain employs TRBV27 and TRBJ2-1, with 9 bases aligning to TRBD1. This CDR3 comprises 13 residues. Germline CDR1 reads MNHEY; CDR2 reads SMNVEV (reference sequence). J was trimmed by 8 bases and V by 6 bases; bases with no gene match: 5. The CDR3 is CASRRTGADEQFF. CDR3 DNA: TGTGCCAGCAGAAGGACAGGGGCGGATGAGCAGTTCTTC.

This clonotype was seen many times. This chain joins TRBV7-2 and TRBJ1-5; 8 bases line up with TRBD1. V lost 2 bases to trimming and J lost 6 bases; unmatched junction nucleotides: 6. CDR1 and CDR2 (germline): SGHTA, FQGNSA. CDR3 size: 15 residues. The CDR3, as DNA: TGTGCCAGCAGCTTACTTGCAGGGGGCGGTCAGCCCCAGCATTTT. Residues: CASSLLAGGGQPQHF.

This clonotype appeared many times. V and J are TRBV19 and TRBJ1-2; possible D gene TRBD1, 6 bases. Germline loops: CDR1 LNHDA, CDR2 SQIVND (reference sequence). The length of the CDR3 is 14 residues. V lost 6 bases and J lost 7, with 18 bases in between. DNA of the CDR3: TGTGCCAGTAGGGAACAGGGCGGAGGAGCTGGCTACACCTTC. This gives the protein CASREQGGGAGYTF.

The sample holds many counts of this clonotype. The CDR3 reads CASTNDGGFTGELFF. CDR3 sequence (DNA): TGTGCCAGCACCAACGACGGGGGATTCACCGGGGAGCTGTTTTTT. The genes are TRBV12-3 or TRBV12-4 and TRBJ2-2; D perhaps matches TRBD2 (6 bases). This CDR3 region has 15 residues. Trimming removed 7 bases at V and 4 bases at J, with 16 bases between.

The chain uses TRBV7-2 and TRBJ1-3, with unresolved D. CDR1 is SGHTA and CDR2 is FQGNSA in the germline V gene. Deletions cut 6 bases from V and 0 bases from J, with 9 bases between. The CDR3 spans 14 residues. Here the CDR3 DNA reads TGTGCCAGCAGTTACAAGGTCTCTGGAAACACCATATATTTT. Translated, it gives CASSYKVSGNTIYF. The whole variable domain, filled in from reference TRBV7-2 and TRBJ1-3, reads GAGVSQSPSNKVTEKGKDVELRCDPISGHTALYWYRQSLGQGLEFLIYFQGNSAPDKSGLPSDRFSAERTGGSVSTLTIQRTQQEDSAVYLCASSYKVSGNTIYFGEGSWLTVV.